Each of the 5 T cell receptor beta chains below was sequenced from the same sample in a study of cytomegalovirus exposure and HLA in healthy donors. 13 Jbeta primers and 60 Vbeta primers were used for the PCR. Sequenced by immunoSEQ multiplex PCR; TCRdb stores in-frame clones only, minus some. The sample contains approximately 110,000 clones, around two thirds of which appear only once. Sequencing was done on a sample of PBMCs. These TCRs come from a man aged 30-40 years in good health and CMV-seropositive.

This clone showed up just a few times. The rearrangement links TRBV30 to TRBJ1-1; possibly TRBD1 for D (6 bases). This CDR3 is 15 amino acids long. Trimming cost V 3 bases and J 7 bases, with 21 bases left between them. Germline assignment: CDR1 GTSNPN and CDR2 SVGIG (reference sequence). CDR3 coding DNA: TGTGCCTGGAGCAGCTTGACAGTGCCCAGGGGTGAAGCTTTCTTT. This sequence encodes CAWSSLTVPRGEAFF.

This clone has only one observation. V is TRBV10-2 and J is TRBJ1-4; 9 bases fit TRBD1. V lost 10 bases and J lost 4; bases outside the gene matches: 4. The CDR3 sequence is 13 residues long. Germline V gene data show CDR1 as WSHSY and CDR2 as SAAADI. CDR3 amino acids: CATGTGLNEKLFF. The CDR3 nucleotides read TGCGCCACCGGGACAGGGCTTAATGAAAAACTGTTTTTT.

This clone was seen a few times. The chain uses TRBV30 and TRBJ2-7, with D tentatively TRBD1 (6 bases). Deletions cut 8 bases from V and 3 bases from J, with 14 bases between. In germline, CDR1 is GTSNPN, CDR2 SVGIG (reference sequence). This CDR3 has 12 residues. The CDR3 here is CALGRGYYEQYF. The CDR3 nucleotides are TGTGCCCTAGGTAGGGGGTACTACGAGCAGTACTTC. Full variable domain (outside the CDR3, taken from reference TRBV30 and TRBJ2-7): SQTIHQWPATLVQPVGSPLSLECTVEGTSNPNLYWYRQAAGRGLQLLFYSVGIGQISSEVPQNLSASRPQDRQFILSSKKLLLSDSGFYLCALGRGYYEQYFGPGTRLTVT.

The chain combines TRBV5-6 with TRBJ1-1; D remains ambiguous. V was clipped by 0 bases and J by 10 bases, with 7 bases between them. CDR3 size: 11 residues. The germline gives CDR1 SGHDT, CDR2 YYEEEE. The CDR3: CASSLGGGAFF. CDR3 coding DNA: TGTGCCAGCAGCTTGGGCGGAGGAGCTTTCTTT.

The rearrangement joins TRBV19 to TRBJ1-5, with D possibly matching TRBD1 (5 bases). The V end lost 6 bases, the J end lost 0 bases, and 18 bases lay between the germline ends. Germline CDR1 reads LNHDA; CDR2 reads SQIVND (reference sequence). This CDR3 is built from 17 residues. The DNA of the CDR3 is TGTGCCAGTAGCCCAAATTACATGACAGTTAGCAATCAGCCCCAGCATTTT. It yields the protein CASSPNYMTVSNQPQHF.